These 10 T cell receptor beta chains originate from one sample sequenced in a study of PD-L1 blockade in urothelial cancer. The time point was: peripheral blood 6 weeks after treatment start. The data were produced by immunoSEQ multiplex PCR, yet TCRdb's version contains in-frame clones alone and is incomplete. Here the sample spans about 38,000 clones, about 88% being singletons. Sequenced material: PBMCs, taken around atezolizumab (anti-PD-L1) treatment. These receptors all come from a man between 60 and 75 years old with urothelial cancer.

V gene TRBV5-4 combines with J gene TRBJ1-5; D ambiguous. This CDR3 is 15 amino acids long. Per the germline V gene, CDR1 is SGHNT and CDR2 is YYREEE (reference sequence). V lost 2 bases and J 0 bases, leaving 9 bases between the germline ends. The CDR3 sequence is CASSFSPNSNQPQHF. The DNA for the CDR3 is TGTGCCAGCAGCTTTTCCCCCAATAGCAATCAGCCCCAGCATTTT.

The chain couples TRBV6-1 to TRBJ1-1; D gene ambiguous. V was shortened by 2 bases and J by 0 bases, with 13 bases between the two germline ends. CDR1 is MNHNS, CDR2 SASEGT, per germline. CDR3 length: 16 residues. The DNA for the CDR3 is TGTGCCAGCAGTGAAAGAGGGATCGGAATGAACACTGAAGCTTTCTTT. Translated: CASSERGIGMNTEAFF.

The chain recombines TRBV19 with TRBJ1-4; the match to TRBD1 covers 10 bases. The CDR3 contains 15 residues. Germline V gene sequence: CDR1 LNHDA, CDR2 SQIVND (reference sequence). V gave up 3 bases and J gave up 10 bases; unmatched junction bases: 8. The CDR3 sequence is CASSMARDRGAKLFF. CDR3 sequence (DNA): TGTGCCAGTAGTATGGCCCGGGACAGGGGTGCAAAACTGTTTTTT.

J is TRBJ1-1 and V is TRBV5-1, with a tentative D call TRBD1 (6 bases). Between the trimmed V and J ends, which lost 1 base and 11 bases, there was a span of 18 bases. The CDR3 runs 14 residues. Per germline, CDR1 SGHRS and CDR2 YFSETQ. DNA for the CDR3: TGCGCCAGCAGCTTGCTTCAGGGGTCCCTGGGGGCTTTCTTT. Its protein product is CASSLLQGSLGAFF.

The genes are TRBV6-5 and TRBJ1-1; 10 bases line up with TRBD1. V lost 5 bases, J lost 6 bases, and 9 bases stayed unmatched. Germline V CDR1 and CDR2: MNHEY, SVGAGI. This CDR3 has 15 residues. CDR3 region: CASSNLGQGKAEAFF. In DNA, the CDR3 is TGTGCCAGCAGTAACCTGGGACAGGGGAAGGCTGAAGCTTTCTTT.

This clone was observed once. The chain carries TRBV27 and TRBJ1-1, with no clear D. Germline assignment: CDR1 MNHEY and CDR2 SMNVEV (reference sequence). V lost 3 bases to trimming and J lost 1 base, with 6 bases between them. The CDR3 consists of 13 residues. The CDR3 loop reads CASSFVKNTEAFF. For the CDR3, the DNA is TGTGCCAGCAGTTTTGTCAAGAACACTGAAGCTTTCTTT.

This chain links TRBV5-1 with TRBJ1-6; TRBD1 is a possible D gene (6 bases). The CDR3 runs to 15 residues. Germline assignment: CDR1 SGHRS and CDR2 YFSETQ. V was clipped by 4 bases and J by 5 bases, with 13 bases between them. The CDR3 loop reads CASSLQGLNNSPLHF. DNA of the CDR3: TGCGCCAGCAGCCTGCAGGGGCTAAATAATTCACCCCTCCACTTT.

The CDR3 loop is CASSPAGRMGQPQHF. The DNA for the CDR3 is TGTGCCAGCTCACCTGCAGGGCGTATGGGTCAGCCCCAGCATTTT. This rearrangement joins TRBV18 to TRBJ1-5; weak D call: TRBD1 (5 bases). The germline V gene encodes CDR1 KGHSH and CDR2 LQKENI. CDR3 length: 15 amino acids. The V and J ends lost 3 bases and 6 bases respectively, with 15 bases between them.

CDR3 coding DNA: TGTGCCAGTAGTATGGTACAGAACTATGGCTACACCTTC. Amino acids: CASSMVQNYGYTF. The V gene is TRBV19, the J gene TRBJ1-2; D remains ambiguous. The length of the CDR3 is 13 residues. V lost 3 bases and J 2 bases, leaving 7 bases between the germline ends. Germline lookup yields CDR1 LNHDA and CDR2 SQIVND (reference sequence).

The CDR3, as DNA: TGTGCCAGTAGTGACCGGGACAGAGGGGCTCAGCCCCAGCATTTT. Protein product: CASSDRDRGAQPQHF. This chain joins TRBV19 and TRBJ1-5, with 7 bases fitting TRBD1. From germline, CDR1 is LNHDA and CDR2 SQIVND (reference sequence). Losses at the gene ends were 5 bases for V and 6 bases for J; bases not matched to a gene: 10. This CDR3 comprises 15 residues.